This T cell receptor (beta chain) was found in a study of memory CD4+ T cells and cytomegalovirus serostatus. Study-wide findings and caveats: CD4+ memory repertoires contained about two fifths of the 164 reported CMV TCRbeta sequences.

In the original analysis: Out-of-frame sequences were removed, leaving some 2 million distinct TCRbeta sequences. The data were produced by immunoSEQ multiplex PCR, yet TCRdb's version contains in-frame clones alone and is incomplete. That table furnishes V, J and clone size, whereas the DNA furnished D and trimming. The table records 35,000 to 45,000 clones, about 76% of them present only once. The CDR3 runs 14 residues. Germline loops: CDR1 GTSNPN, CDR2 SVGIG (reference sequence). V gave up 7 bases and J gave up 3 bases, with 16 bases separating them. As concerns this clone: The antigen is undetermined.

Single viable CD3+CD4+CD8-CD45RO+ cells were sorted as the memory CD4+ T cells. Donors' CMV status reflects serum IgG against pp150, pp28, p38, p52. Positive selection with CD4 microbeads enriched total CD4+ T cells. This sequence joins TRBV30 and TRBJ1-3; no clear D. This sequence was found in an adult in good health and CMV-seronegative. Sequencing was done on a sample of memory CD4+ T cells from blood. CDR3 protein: CASNGYRVGNTIYF. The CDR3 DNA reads TGTGCCTCAAACGGCTACCGGGTTGGAAACACCATATATTTT.